These 23 T cell receptor beta chains came from one sample sequenced in a study of blood T cell repertoires in COVID-19. The repertoire was sequenced with immunoSEQ multiplex PCR; TCRdb's copy has only in-frame clones and lacks some. The sample yields 300,000 or so clones, 88% seen once. Material for sequencing was peripheral blood. These receptors were obtained from a woman aged 25 to 39 who had recovered from COVID-19.

The chain couples TRBV6-5 to TRBJ1-2, with 7 bases matching TRBD1. Germline V gene lookup returns CDR1 MNHEY and CDR2 SVGAGI. The ends lost 6 bases at V and 0 bases at J; junction bases unmatched: 4. There are 14 residues in the CDR3. The CDR3 DNA sequence: TGTGCCAGCAGCGGGACAGTTTCTAACTATGGCTACACCTTC. Protein product: CASSGTVSNYGYTF.

V gene TRBV21-1 combines with J gene TRBJ2-1; the table gives TRBD2 as D, unverified against the DNA. TRBV21-1 is described as a pseudogene. The length of the CDR3 is 16 residues. CDR3 loop: CASSKRITTRNNEQFF. The CDR3 nucleotides read TGTGCCAGCAGCAAGCGGATCACGACTAGGAATAATGAGCAGTTCTTC.

The chain uses TRBV6-4 and TRBJ1-1; D is perhaps TRBD1 (6 bases). The V end lost 6 bases, the J end lost 5 bases, and 16 bases lay between the germline ends. Per the germline V gene, CDR1 is MRHNA and CDR2 is SNTAGT. The CDR3 runs to 14 residues. In nucleotides, the CDR3 is TGTGCCAGCAGACCCAAACAGGGAAGTACTGAAGCTTTCTTT. Amino acid sequence: CASRPKQGSTEAFF.

This clone came up once. The V call is TRBV30, the J call TRBJ2-5; maybe TRBD1 (6 bases). The CDR3 spans 16 residues. V shed 2 bases and J shed 5 bases, with 21 bases lying between them. CDR1 is GTSNPN and CDR2 is SVGIG in the germline V gene (reference sequence). DNA of the CDR3: TGTGCCTGGAGTCCGAGGACCGGGACACGGCCTGAGACCCAGTACTTC. This sequence encodes CAWSPRTGTRPETQYF.

The chain joins TRBV27 to TRBJ1-2, with TRBD1 matching 7 bases. CDR3 length: 16 residues. The germline gives CDR1 MNHEY, CDR2 SMNVEV (reference sequence). V lost 4 bases and J lost 1; bases outside the gene matches: 9. The CDR3 region is CASSSGTGTDNYGYTF. CDR3 sequence (DNA): TGTGCCAGCAGTTCCGGGACCGGGACAGATAACTATGGCTACACCTTC.

V usage is TRBV5-1 and J usage is TRBJ2-7; 11 positions agree with TRBD1. V was clipped by 3 bases and J by 6 bases; unmatched bases: 8. The germline CDR1 and CDR2 sequences are SGHRS and YFSETQ. The CDR3 has 15 residues. In DNA form, the CDR3 reads TGCGCCAGCAGCTCCAGGACAGGGGGCACCACCGAGCAGTACTTC. It specifies CASSSRTGGTTEQYF.

In DNA, the CDR3 is TGCGCCAGCAGTGAGTCGAGGGTCGGGGACATTCAGTACTTC. As protein: CASSESRVGDIQYF. This sequence joins TRBV10-2 and TRBJ2-4; maybe TRBD2 (5 bases). Deletions cut 0 bases from V and 8 bases from J, with 11 bases between. Germline values: CDR1 WSHSY, CDR2 SAAADI. The CDR3 covers 14 residues.

The chain carries TRBV11-2 and TRBJ2-7; TRBD2 aligns across 13 bases. This CDR3 contains 15 residues. The V gene end was trimmed by 4 bases and the J gene end by 3 bases; junction bases not matched to a gene: 3. Looked up from germline, CDR1 is SGHAT and CDR2 is FQNNGV. The CDR3 sequence: CASSWTSGGRYEQYF. CDR3 bases: TGTGCCAGCAGCTGGACTAGCGGGGGACGCTACGAGCAGTACTTC.

CDR3: CASSKGRRTGVYNEQFF. The CDR3 nucleotides are TGTGCCAGCAGCAAAGGAAGGAGGACAGGGGTCTACAATGAGCAGTTCTTC. The J gene is TRBJ2-1, the V gene TRBV21-1; the table's TRBD1 call for D was not verified on the DNA. TRBV21-1 represents a pseudogene. CDR3 size: 17 residues.

This chain joins TRBV29-1 and TRBJ1-2; D may be TRBD1 (6 bases). This CDR3 spans 12 amino acids. Trimming cost V 6 bases and J 6 bases, with 14 bases left between them. Germline CDR1 and CDR2: SQVTM and ANQGSEA. The CDR3 spells CSVRQESDGYTF. CDR3 DNA sequence: TGCAGCGTCCGACAGGAGTCCGATGGCTACACCTTC.

CDR3 DNA sequence: TGTGCCAGCAGCCCGGGGGAGGGACAGGGGCCTTCACCCCTCCACTTT. Protein: CASSPGEGQGPSPLHF. J is TRBJ1-6 and V is TRBV7-9, with TRBD1 matching over 10 bases. Germline V gene lookup returns CDR1 SEHNR and CDR2 FQNEAQ (reference sequence). This CDR3 has 16 residues. V was clipped by 5 bases and J by 9 bases; unmatched bases: 10.

The chain has TRBV7-8 and TRBJ2-3; 8 positions match TRBD1. Germline CDR1 and CDR2: SGHVS and FQNEAQ. V lost 3 bases, J lost 1 base, and 6 bases stayed unmatched. This CDR3 spans 16 amino acids. CDR3 nucleotides: TGTGCCAGCAGCTTGGCCCCAGGGGGCGGCACAGATACGCAGTATTTT. Its translation is CASSLAPGGGTDTQYF.

With regard to this clone: A junction boundary mismatches the germline segment, possibly from a read error. DNA for the CDR3: TGTGCCAGCAGCGTGACAGGGCAGGCAAGGGTCTTC. Encoded protein: CASSVTGQARVF. This rearrangement joins TRBV27 to TRBJ2-7, with TRBD1 identical over 7 bases. The germline V gene encodes CDR1 MNHEY and CDR2 SMNVEV (reference sequence). This CDR3 contains 12 residues.

The gene calls are TRBV4-3 and TRBJ1-1; D call uncertain. CDR3 length equals 15 residues. The V gene's germline CDR1 is LGHNA and CDR2 YSLEER. Trimming left V 1 base short and J 6 bases short, with 15 bases between. The CDR3 coding sequence is TGCGCCAGCAGCCAAGTGGGCAGGTCGAGGGCTGAAGCTTTCTTT. It yields the protein CASSQVGRSRAEAFF.

The chain carries TRBV24-1 and TRBJ2-7; D possibly corresponds to TRBD1 (6 bases). The CDR3 length is 15 residues. Looked up from germline, CDR1 is KGHDR and CDR2 is SFDVKD. Trimming took off 2 bases at V and 3 bases at J, with 13 bases between the two ends. The CDR3 coding sequence is TGTGCCACCAGTGATTCAGGGACACGCGGCTACGAGCAGTACTTC. It codes for CATSDSGTRGYEQYF.

The gene calls are TRBV5-1 and TRBJ1-4; D might be TRBD1 (6 bases). The CDR3 consists of 15 residues. Germline CDR1 and CDR2: SGHRS and YFSETQ. Trimming took 3 bases from V and 5 from J, leaving 14 bases between them. Written as DNA, the CDR3 is TGCGCCAGCAGCTCCACGGGGGGCCTAAATGAAAAACTGTTTTTT. The encoded protein is CASSSTGGLNEKLFF.

The V gene is TRBV6-5, the J gene TRBJ2-1; D is ambiguous. Trimming took 4 bases from V and 8 from J, leaving 9 bases between them. The germline CDR1 and CDR2 sequences are MNHEY and SVGAGI. The CDR3 consists of 12 residues. In nucleotides, the CDR3 is TGTGCCAGCAGTTTCCGCGGAGATGAGCAGTTCTTC. Its translation is CASSFRGDEQFF.

The V call is TRBV28, the J call TRBJ2-7, with TRBD1 identical over 9 bases. V was pared by 6 bases and J by 3 bases, with 9 bases of the junction left unmatched. The CDR3 runs 15 residues. From germline, CDR1 is MDHEN and CDR2 SYDVKM. The CDR3 sequence: CASRLGTGLGYEQYF. In DNA form, the CDR3 reads TGTGCCAGCAGGCTCGGGACAGGGTTAGGCTACGAGCAGTACTTC.

This clone was seen only once. The J gene is TRBJ1-1, the V gene TRBV30; the D gene is possibly TRBD1 (6 bases). V was trimmed by 7 bases and J by 0 bases, leaving 15 bases between them. From germline, CDR1 is GTSNPN and CDR2 SVGIG (reference sequence). The CDR3 spans 14 residues. The CDR3 region has the DNA TGTGCCTCTCGTCCGGGACATCTGAACACTGAAGCTTTCTTT. Translated: CASRPGHLNTEAFF.

The CDR3 here is CASSPPEGGYNTQYF. Here the CDR3 DNA reads TGTGCCAGCAGCCCCCCAGAAGGGGGTTATAATACGCAGTATTTT. The chain links TRBV3-1 (or the pseudogene TRBV3-2) to TRBJ2-3, with D maybe TRBD1 (6 bases). The V and J ends lost 4 bases and 7 bases respectively, with 18 bases between them. The CDR3 has 15 residues. The germline gives CDR1 LGHDT, CDR2 YNNKEL (reference sequence).

The rearrangement joins TRBV27 to TRBJ1-4; 9 positions agree with TRBD1. The CDR3 covers 14 residues. The V gene's germline CDR1 is MNHEY and CDR2 SMNVEV (reference sequence). Trimming removed 8 bases from V and 6 bases from J; junction bases left unmatched: 7. This CDR3 is CASQLTGGDEKLFF. DNA of the CDR3: TGTGCCAGCCAGCTGACAGGGGGGGATGAAAAACTGTTTTTT.

The gene calls are TRBV6-2 or TRBV6-3 and TRBJ1-1; weak D call: TRBD1 (5 bases). Trimming cost V 5 bases and J 1 base, with 17 bases left between them. The CDR3 runs to 16 residues. Germline V gives CDR1 MNHEY, CDR2 SVGEGT. CDR3 nucleotide sequence: TGTGCCAGCAGTACCCCCGGGGGAGGGCCGAACACTGAAGCTTTCTTT. Amino acid sequence: CASSTPGGGPNTEAFF.

The chain recombines TRBV13 with TRBJ2-5, with TRBD2 matching 12 bases. This CDR3 region has 19 residues. The germline V gene encodes CDR1 PRHDT and CDR2 FYEKMQ (reference sequence). V trimming: 4 bases; J trimming: 5 bases; junction bases outside the gene matches: 17. CDR3 bases: TGTGCCAGCAGCTCTCAAGCGCGGACTAGCGGGACGGCCGGTGAGACCCAGTACTTC. Protein product: CASSSQARTSGTAGETQYF.